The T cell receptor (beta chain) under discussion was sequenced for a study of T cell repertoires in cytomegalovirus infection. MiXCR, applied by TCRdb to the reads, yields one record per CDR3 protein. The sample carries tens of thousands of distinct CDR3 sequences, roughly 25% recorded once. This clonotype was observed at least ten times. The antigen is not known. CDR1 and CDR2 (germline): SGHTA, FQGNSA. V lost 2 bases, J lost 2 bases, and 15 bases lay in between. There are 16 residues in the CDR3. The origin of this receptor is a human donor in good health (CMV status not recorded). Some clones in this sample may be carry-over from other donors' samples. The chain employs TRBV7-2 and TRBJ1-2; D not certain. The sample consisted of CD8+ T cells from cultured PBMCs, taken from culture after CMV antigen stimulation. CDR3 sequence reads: CASSLRLGGSNYGYTF. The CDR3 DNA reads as TGTGCCAGCAGCTTAAGGTTAGGAGGGTCGAACTATGGCTACACCTTC.